This TCR beta chain derives from a study of blood T cell repertoires in COVID-19. For the study at large: Sites across the United States, Italy and Spain contributed samples from acute and convalescent COVID-19. Sample material is recorded as cDNA or gDNA derived from T cells, B-cell-depleted T cells, or PBMCs.

CDR1 and CDR2 from the germline V gene are SGHTA and FQGNSA. The CDR3 loop spans 19 amino acids. Trimming removed 3 bases from V and 2 bases from J; junction bases left unmatched: 9. Original processing methods: By means of reference gene primer amplification, nucleated cell counts were estimated. Libraries were prepared by immunoSEQ multiplex PCR; TCRdb keeps only in-frame clonotypes and omits some of them. D and trimming were read from the DNA, whereas the V and J calls and clone size are those reported in that table. This table has about 130,000 clones, roughly 80% appearing once. The receptor was isolated from a woman older than 75 with acute or convalescent COVID-19. Sequenced: peripheral blood. The V call is TRBV7-2, the J call TRBJ2-1, with 14 bases matching TRBD2. CDR3: CASSLRPGLAGGTYNEQFF. As DNA, the CDR3 is TGTGCCAGCAGCTTGAGGCCCGGACTAGCGGGGGGTACCTACAATGAGCAGTTCTTC.